What follows are 21 T cell receptor beta chains derived from one specimen sequenced in a study of response to subunit inactivated influenza vaccine. TCRdb fed the RT-PCR reads into MiXCR, producing one record per CDR3 protein. This table has over 450,000 distinct CDR3 sequences, approximately 12% appearing once. Source: PBMCs from blood, taken about 40 days after vaccination. These receptors all stem from a man between 50 and 59 years old who received an inactivated influenza vaccine.

V gene TRBV7-3 combines with J gene TRBJ2-3; a weak D match, TRBD1 (6 bases). Germline V gene lookup returns CDR1 SGHTA and CDR2 FQGTGA. This CDR3 contains 14 residues. V dropped 6 bases and J dropped 2 bases, with 12 bases sitting between them. As DNA, the CDR3 is TGTGCCAGCAGTTCCCGGGACATCACAGATACGCAGTATTTT. It specifies CASSSRDITDTQYF.

This clonotype has just a few counts. The CDR3 loop reads CASSNSRSDGYTF. CDR3 bases: TGTGCCAGCTCAAACTCGAGATCGGATGGCTACACCTTC. The chain has TRBV18 and TRBJ1-2; no definite D call. Germline lookup yields CDR1 KGHSH and CDR2 LQKENI. The ends were cut back, 5 bases at V and 6 bases at J, with 13 bases in the middle. This CDR3 has 13 residues.

This clonotype has a handful of counts. The rearrangement uses TRBV10-3 and TRBJ2-3, with D perhaps matching TRBD1 or TRBD2 (5 bases each). This CDR3 has 15 amino acids. Per the germline V gene, CDR1 is ENHRY and CDR2 is SYGVKD. V lost 6 bases to trimming and J lost 1 base, with 14 bases between them. CDR3 amino acids: CAIRIGAGGTDTQYF. The CDR3 DNA sequence: TGTGCCATCAGAATCGGGGCCGGTGGCACAGATACGCAGTATTTT.

The chain carries TRBV28 and TRBJ2-3; D gene uncertain. The CDR3 loop spans 14 amino acids. The germline V and J ends were trimmed by 4 bases and 6 bases, with 14 bases remaining between them. Per germline, CDR1 MDHEN and CDR2 SYDVKM. CDR3: CASSWSVLMDTQYF. In nucleotides, the CDR3 is TGTGCCAGCAGTTGGTCTGTCCTGATGGATACGCAGTATTTT.

The chain links TRBV7-9 to TRBJ1-1; D not certain. The CDR3 has 13 residues. V lost 2 bases to trimming and J lost 3 bases, with 7 bases between them. The germline V gene encodes CDR1 SEHNR and CDR2 FQNEAQ (reference sequence). The CDR3 reads CASSLNGDTEAFF. CDR3 coding DNA: TGTGCCAGCAGCTTAAACGGGGACACTGAAGCTTTCTTT.

This clonotype was seen only a few times. The V gene is TRBV20-1, the J gene TRBJ1-6; 7 nucleotides line up with TRBD1. Germline V gene sequence: CDR1 DFQATT, CDR2 SNEGSKA (reference sequence). V lost 4 bases to trimming and J lost 9 bases; unmatched junction nucleotides: 6. The CDR3 length is 13 residues. As DNA, the CDR3 is TGCAGTGCTAAAACAGGGGAAAGTTCACCCCTCCACTTT. It codes for CSAKTGESSPLHF.

The chain carries TRBV7-2 and TRBJ2-1; perhaps D is TRBD1 or TRBD2 (5 bases each). Trimming removed 1 base from V and 3 bases from J, with 10 bases in between. The CDR3 has 15 residues. CDR1 is SGHTA and CDR2 is FQGNSA in the germline V gene. This CDR3 reads CASSLEHGGYNEQFF. The CDR3 coding sequence is TGTGCCAGCAGCTTAGAACATGGGGGCTACAATGAGCAGTTCTTC.

This clonotype was seen only a few times. The chain is built from TRBV27 and TRBJ2-1, with TRBD2 identical over 10 bases. Germline assignment: CDR1 MNHEY and CDR2 SMNVEV (reference sequence). With 2 bases clipped from V and 3 bases from J, the junction kept 10 bases outside the gene matches. CDR3 length: 18 residues. The CDR3 here is CASSLSSGGPLLYNEQFF. The CDR3 DNA reads TGTGCCAGCAGTTTAAGTAGCGGGGGGCCCTTGCTCTACAATGAGCAGTTCTTC.

This chain uses TRBV6-2 or TRBV6-3 with TRBJ2-3; D gene unclear. V was shortened by 2 bases and J by 4 bases, with 10 bases between the two germline ends. The CDR3 runs to 14 residues. Germline CDR1 and CDR2: MNHEY and SVGEGT. The CDR3 here is CASSYGPRPDTQYF. In nucleotides, the CDR3 is TGTGCCAGCAGTTACGGGCCGCGCCCAGATACGCAGTATTTT.

CDR3 in DNA: TGCAGCGTTCTTCGTCAGGGCTGGGATGAGCAGTTCTTC. Translating gives CSVLRQGWDEQFF. The chain links TRBV29-1 to TRBJ2-1; weak D call: TRBD1 (5 bases). The CDR3 length is 13 residues. Trimming cost V 5 bases and J 8 bases, with 16 bases left between them. CDR1 SQVTM and CDR2 ANQGSEA come from the germline V gene.

The chain is built from TRBV2 and TRBJ2-3; TRBD1 might be the D (5 bases). Per germline, CDR1 SNHLY and CDR2 FYNNEI. V was trimmed by 1 base and J by 1 base, leaving 6 bases between them. The CDR3 runs to 14 residues. CDR3 region: CASSEGRGTDTQYF. CDR3 in DNA: TGTGCCAGCAGTGAAGGCAGGGGCACAGATACGCAGTATTTT.

This clonotype was seen more than once but under ten times. The J gene is TRBJ2-1, the V gene TRBV4-2; TRBD2 agrees at 10 bases. V was pared by 4 bases and J by 0 bases, with 9 bases of the junction left unmatched. CDR1 is LGHNA and CDR2 is YNFKEQ in the germline V gene. The CDR3 sequence is 18 residues long. The CDR3 sequence is CASSPLLAGWSSYNEQFF. The CDR3 nucleotides are TGTGCCAGCAGCCCCCTACTAGCGGGGTGGAGCTCCTACAATGAGCAGTTCTTC.

This clonotype was observed a few times. The CDR3 nucleotides read TGCGCCAGCAGCTACCTTTTAGGGGCTACCACAGATACGCAGTATTTT. Residues: CASSYLLGATTDTQYF. The chain recombines TRBV5-1 with TRBJ2-3; possible D gene TRBD1, 5 bases. CDR1 is SGHRS, CDR2 YFSETQ, per germline. This CDR3 spans 16 amino acids. Between the trimmed V and J ends, which lost 3 bases and 2 bases, there was a span of 16 bases.

In its sample, this clonotype was seen many times. V usage is TRBV5-1 and J usage is TRBJ1-2, with D perhaps matching TRBD1 (5 bases). This CDR3 has 14 amino acids. Germline lookup yields CDR1 SGHRS and CDR2 YFSETQ. V gave up 0 bases and J gave up 5 bases, with 11 bases separating them. This CDR3 is CASSLVTGEYGYTF. The CDR3 coding sequence is TGCGCCAGCAGCTTGGTAACAGGCGAATATGGCTACACCTTC.

This clonotype was counted between two and nine times. The rearrangement uses TRBV20-1 and TRBJ2-6; perhaps TRBD2 as D (6 bases). CDR3 length: 17 amino acids. Germline V gene sequence: CDR1 DFQATT, CDR2 SNEGSKA (reference sequence). V dropped 0 bases and J dropped 1 base, with 13 bases sitting between them. This CDR3 is CSARDHVGLSGANVLTF. The CDR3 bases are TGCAGTGCTAGAGATCATGTGGGACTGTCTGGGGCCAACGTCCTGACTTTC.

This clonotype was detected ten times or more. The chain employs TRBV7-2 and TRBJ1-1; a weak D match, TRBD1 (6 bases). The germline V and J ends were trimmed by 2 bases and 3 bases, with 16 bases remaining between them. The germline V gene has CDR1 SGHTA and CDR2 FQGNSA. The CDR3 covers 16 residues. For the CDR3, the DNA is TGTGCCAGCAGCTTACGAACAGGGAGTAGGGACACTGAAGCTTTCTTT. Its translation: CASSLRTGSRDTEAFF. The full variable domain, with the rest looked up from reference TRBV7-2 and TRBJ1-1, is GAGVSQSPSNKVTEKGKDVELRCDPISGHTALYWYRQSLGQGLEFLIYFQGNSAPDKSGLPSDRFSAERTGGSVSTLTIQRTQQEDSAVYLCASSLRTGSRDTEAFFGQGTRLTVV.

The rearrangement links TRBV7-2 to TRBJ2-7; possibly TRBD1 for D (5 bases). Germline V gene data show CDR1 as SGHTA and CDR2 as FQGNSA. This CDR3 contains 18 residues. The ends were cut back, 1 base at V and 1 base at J, with 20 bases in the middle. The CDR3 reads CASSLVPLQGSSSYEQYF. CDR3 nucleotide sequence: TGTGCCAGCAGCTTAGTTCCCCTCCAGGGCTCCTCATCCTACGAGCAGTACTTC.

The table lists this clonotype with a few counts. The V and J genes are TRBV7-9 and TRBJ1-3, with unresolved D. Germline loops: CDR1 SEHNR, CDR2 FQNEAQ (reference sequence). V was cut by 11 bases and J by 0 bases, with 20 bases left in between. The CDR3 contains 16 residues. The chain's CDR3 is CAVHKGQDNSGNTIYF. The CDR3 coding sequence is TGTGCCGTACATAAGGGCCAGGATAACTCTGGAAACACCATATATTTT.

This clonotype was picked up a small number of times. The chain joins TRBV29-1 to TRBJ1-1, with D tentatively TRBD1 (6 bases). V gave up 4 bases and J gave up 4 bases, with 13 bases separating them. CDR3 size: 13 residues. Germline V gene sequence: CDR1 SQVTM, CDR2 ANQGSEA. The CDR3 coding sequence is TGCAGCGTTGGGGGGCCCAGGGCCACTGAAGCTTTCTTT. Translation gives CSVGGPRATEAFF.

V and J are TRBV7-6 and TRBJ2-5, with 9 bases fitting TRBD2. The junction had 7 bases not matched to a gene; V was cut back by 3 bases and J by 5 bases. CDR1 SGHVS and CDR2 FNYEAQ come from the germline V gene. The CDR3 is made up of 15 amino acids. The CDR3 DNA reads TGTGCCAGCAGCTTTGCGGGGGGGCGATCGGAGACCCAGTACTTC. Translated, it gives CASSFAGGRSETQYF. Combining the CDR3 with reference TRBV7-6 and TRBJ2-5 gives the whole variable domain GAGVSQSPRYKVTKRGQDVALRCDPISGHVSLYWYRQALGQGPEFLTYFNYEAQQDKSGLPNDRFSAERPEGSISTLTIQRTEQRDSAMYRCASSFAGGRSETQYFGPGTRLLVL.

This clonotype was counted only a few times. The chain recombines TRBV16 with TRBJ2-7, with 9 bases that match TRBD2. Germline CDR1 KGHSY, CDR2 FQNENV. This CDR3 has 16 amino acids. Unmatched junction bases numbered 5, after V lost 2 bases and J lost 0 bases. The CDR3 here is CASSQETSGYSYEQYF. In DNA form, the CDR3 reads TGTGCCAGCAGCCAAGAGACTAGCGGTTACTCCTACGAGCAGTACTTC.